One sample yielded the 27 T cell receptor beta chains listed below, sequenced in a study of post-analysis software for immune sequencing data. Findings and caveats of the study: Controls showed lower frequencies than patients for four to six TRBV segments, and TRBV5-6, TRBV5-1 and TRBV20-1 were among these.

These receptors lack a known antigen. The authors incorporated unique molecular identifiers into the TCR beta cDNA libraries. TCRdb redid the calling of the PCR reads with MiXCR, one entry per CDR3 protein. The sample records about 540,000 distinct CDR3 sequences, 30% to 40% being singletons. Material: blood. These receptors were collected from a girl aged 2 to 17 with multiple sclerosis.

This chain connects TRBV6-5 to TRBJ2-7; TRBD2 matches 10 bases. CDR1 MNHEY and CDR2 SVGAGI come from the germline V gene. With 5 bases clipped from V and 5 bases from J, the junction kept 12 bases outside the gene matches. The CDR3 extends over 16 amino acids. CDR3 protein: CASSRESGTSDHEQYF. The CDR3 DNA reads as TGTGCCAGCAGTAGAGAGTCGGGGACTAGCGACCACGAGCAGTACTTC.

J is TRBJ1-1 and V is TRBV20-1; weak D call: TRBD1 (5 bases). Trimming stripped 6 bases from V and 5 bases from J, with 16 bases between. From germline, CDR1 is DFQATT and CDR2 SNEGSKA (reference sequence). This CDR3 is 13 amino acids long. CDR3 residues: CSATGTSGTEAFF. For the CDR3, the DNA is TGCAGTGCAACCGGGACTTCGGGTACTGAAGCTTTCTTT.

This clonotype was seen only a few times. The chain carries TRBV12-3 or TRBV12-4 and TRBJ2-1; D ambiguous. Trimming took 3 bases from V and 5 from J, leaving 5 bases between them. CDR3 length: 12 amino acids. CDR3 nucleotides: TGTGCCAGCAGTTTCGCGAACAATGAGCAGTTCTTC. Its protein product is CASSFANNEQFF.

This clonotype was seen only a few times. The chain employs TRBV12-3 or TRBV12-4 and TRBJ2-6, with TRBD2 matching 9 bases. This CDR3 spans 22 amino acids. The V segment lost 2 bases and the J segment 2 bases; nucleotides outside the gene matches: 19. The CDR3, as DNA: TGTGCCAGCAGTTTAAAGAGGCGGGGGGGCCTTGTCCGGGCTGCTGGGGCCAACGTCCTGACTTTC. It codes for CASSLKRRGGLVRAAGANVLTF.

This clonotype was counted only a few times. The rearrangement uses TRBV21-1 and TRBJ2-1; the DNA was not used to check the table's D call, TRBD2. TRBV21-1 is annotated as a pseudogene. The CDR3 loop spans 20 amino acids. DNA of the CDR3: TGTGCCAGCAGCAACTTCTCCCCCGGGACTAGCGGGGGGGCCTACAATGAGCAGTTCTTC. Its protein is CASSNFSPGTSGGAYNEQFF.

This clonotype was seen a few times. One end of the junction is discordant with germline, which a read error may explain. The V gene is TRBV7-2, the J gene TRBJ2-5; TRBD1 matches at 7 bases. The CDR3 is 16 amino acids. Germline-derived CDR1 and CDR2 are SGHTA and FQGNSA. DNA for the CDR3: TGTGCCGGCAGCTTAGACACCGGGACAGCTCAAGAGACCCAGTACTTC. Its translation: CAGSLDTGTAQETQYF.

V usage is TRBV7-9 and J usage is TRBJ1-2; D gene ambiguous. The CDR3 consists of 14 residues. The ends were cut back, 2 bases at V and 5 bases at J, with 12 bases in the middle. Germline V gives CDR1 SEHNR, CDR2 FQNEAQ (reference sequence). The CDR3 loop is CASSLLNHPYGYTF. The CDR3 DNA reads as TGTGCCAGCAGCTTACTGAACCACCCTTATGGCTACACCTTC.

This clonotype was found a few times. The chain joins TRBV2 to TRBJ1-2, with 7 positions matching TRBD1. The trim removed 6 bases at V and 4 bases at J, leaving 11 bases unmatched. Per the germline V gene, CDR1 is SNHLY and CDR2 is FYNNEI. The CDR3 is 15 amino acids. This CDR3 reads CASRADRDVGYGYTF. In DNA form, the CDR3 reads TGTGCCAGCAGGGCTGACAGGGACGTTGGCTATGGCTACACCTTC.

The chain uses TRBV7-2 and TRBJ2-5; 11 nucleotides agree with TRBD1. Germline V gene sequence: CDR1 SGHTA, CDR2 FQGNSA. The J segment lost 1 base and the V segment lost 5 bases, leaving 3 bases of the junction unmatched. This CDR3 has 15 amino acids. The CDR3 coding sequence is TGTGCCAGCAGCCCGGACAGGGGGCGCCAAGAGACCCAGTACTTC. It yields the protein CASSPDRGRQETQYF.

Notes on this clonotype: A much larger clone is a single base away; this may be a read error. The chain carries TRBV25-1 and TRBJ2-3; tentatively, D is TRBD1 (7 bases). This CDR3 comprises 13 residues. Germline assignment: CDR1 MGHDK and CDR2 SYGVNS. The CDR3 DNA reads TGTGCCAGCACATTAGGGGGGACAGATACGCGGTATTTT. Residues: CASTLGGTDTRYF.

The genes are TRBV27 and TRBJ2-5; D possibly corresponds to TRBD2 (7 bases). Matching the DNA end better, TRBJ2-7 makes the J call doubtful. This CDR3 is 14 amino acids long. Per the germline V gene, CDR1 is MNHEY and CDR2 is SMNVEV (reference sequence). CDR3: CASSPGGGMYEQYF. The CDR3 DNA sequence: TGTGCCAGCAGCCCGGGCGGGGGCATGTACGAGCAGTACTTC.

The V gene is TRBV7-3, the J gene TRBJ1-5; TRBD1 matches at 8 bases. The length of the CDR3 is 15 residues. CDR1 and CDR2 from the germline V gene are SGHTA and FQGTGA. Losses at the gene ends were 5 bases for V and 1 base for J; bases not matched to a gene: 4. In DNA form, the CDR3 reads TGTGCCAGCAGCGAACAGGGGGGAAGCAATCAGCCCCAGCATTTT. Its translation is CASSEQGGSNQPQHF. The full variable domain, its missing parts supplied by reference TRBV7-3 and TRBJ1-5, is GAGVSQTPSNKVTEKGKYVELRCDPISGHTALYWYRQSLGQGPEFLIYFQGTGAADDSGLPNDRFFAVRPEGSVSTLKIQRTERGDSAVYLCASSEQGGSNQPQHFGDGTRLSIL.

This clonotype was seen repeatedly, ten times or more. The chain joins TRBV11-2 to TRBJ2-7, with D possibly being TRBD2 (5 bases). CDR3 length equals 13 residues. The V end was cut by 6 bases, the J end by 1 base, with 10 bases between. Germline V gene lookup returns CDR1 SGHAT and CDR2 FQNNGV. The CDR3 DNA is TGTGCCAGCAGTCTTCCGGGATCCTACGAGCAGTACTTC. Residues: CASSLPGSYEQYF.

This clonotype was detected only a few times. This chain connects TRBV5-6 to TRBJ2-1; TRBD2 might be the D (5 bases). The CDR3 runs to 12 residues. V shed 2 bases and J shed 14 bases, with 14 bases lying between them. The germline V gene has CDR1 SGHDT and CDR2 YYEEEE. CDR3 protein: CASSLGRGLEFF. The DNA for the CDR3 is TGTGCCAGCAGCTTAGGTCGGGGATTAGAGTTCTTC.

The V gene is TRBV15, the J gene TRBJ2-7, with D possibly being TRBD1 (5 bases). Trimming cost V 1 base and J 2 bases, with 9 bases left between them. CDR1 and CDR2 (germline): LNHNV, YYDKDF (reference sequence). CDR3 size: 14 residues. CDR3 bases: TGTGCCACCAGCAGAGGGACACAGACCTACGAGCAGTACTTC. Amino acids: CATSRGTQTYEQYF. The variable domain in full, with the rest retrieved from reference TRBV15 and TRBJ2-7, is DAMVIQNPRYQVTQFGKPVTLSCSQTLNHNVMYWYQQKSSQAPKLLFHYYDKDFNNEADTPDNFQSRRPNTSFCFLDIRSPGLGDTAMYLCATSRGTQTYEQYFGPGTRLTVT.

This clonotype turned up a few times. This sequence joins TRBV2 and TRBJ2-7, with D possibly TRBD1 on 6 matching bases. Germline CDR1 reads SNHLY; CDR2 reads FYNNEI. Trimming took 4 bases from V and 2 from J, leaving 9 bases between them. The CDR3 runs 13 residues. Here the CDR3 DNA reads TGTGCCAGCAGTGCAGACAGGACCTACGAGCAGTACTTC. It translates to CASSADRTYEQYF.

This chain links TRBV20-1 with TRBJ2-3, with 7 bases matching TRBD2. The CDR3 length is 12 residues. Germline values: CDR1 DFQATT, CDR2 SNEGSKA (reference sequence). With V trimmed by 8 bases and J by 2 bases, 4 bases remained unmatched. CDR3 nucleotides: TGCAGTACGACTAGCCTCACAGATACGCAGTATTTT. Translation: CSTTSLTDTQYF.

The rearrangement uses TRBV27 and TRBJ1-2, with D perhaps TRBD1 (5 bases). Germline lookup yields CDR1 MNHEY and CDR2 SMNVEV (reference sequence). The CDR3 spans 15 residues. The V and J ends lost 5 bases and 2 bases respectively, with 15 bases between them. In DNA form, the CDR3 reads TGTGCCAGCAGTCCCTATTTTGAGGGGAACTATGGCTACACCTTC. Its protein product is CASSPYFEGNYGYTF.

The chain has TRBV7-6 and TRBJ2-6, with D possibly called TRBD1 or TRBD2 (6 bases each). Germline-derived CDR1 and CDR2 are SGHVS and FNYEAQ. The CDR3 contains 16 residues. V lost 5 bases, J lost 2 bases, and 13 bases lay in between. The chain's CDR3 is CASSTIRGPGANVLTF. CDR3 sequence (DNA): TGTGCCAGCAGCACAATACGGGGGCCTGGGGCCAACGTCCTGACTTTC.

The chain combines TRBV20-1 with TRBJ2-7; D possibly corresponds to TRBD2 (5 bases). CDR3 length equals 11 residues. Germline CDR1 is DFQATT and CDR2 is SNEGSKA (reference sequence). As DNA, the CDR3 is TGCAGGGAGAGGGCCAGGTACGAGCAGTACTTC. Amino acid sequence: CRERARYEQYF.

This sequence joins TRBV20-1 and TRBJ1-1; 8 bases map to TRBD1. There are 19 residues in the CDR3. From germline, CDR1 is DFQATT and CDR2 SNEGSKA (reference sequence). With 6 bases clipped from V and 1 base from J, the junction kept 22 bases outside the gene matches. The DNA of the CDR3 is TGCAGTGCCCCCTCCCTTTTTAGGGCAGGGGGCGGTCGGAACACTGAAGCTTTCTTT. Protein: CSAPSLFRAGGGRNTEAFF.

This rearrangement joins TRBV3-1 to TRBJ1-2; possible D gene TRBD1, 6 bases. The CDR3 loop spans 13 amino acids. The V end was cut by 3 bases, the J end by 9 bases, with 14 bases between. The V gene's germline CDR1 is LGHDT and CDR2 YNNKEL (reference sequence). CDR3 nucleotide sequence: TGTGCCAGCAGCCAGTTATCACAGGGCAGCTACACCTTC. Translation gives CASSQLSQGSYTF.

This clonotype was found a few times. This chain connects TRBV7-3 to TRBJ2-1; 8 nucleotides match TRBD2. This CDR3 contains 17 residues. J lost 0 bases, V lost 1 base, and 5 bases had no gene match. Per the germline V gene, CDR1 is SGHTA and CDR2 is FQGTGA. CDR3 residues: CASSLMGSGSSYNEQFF. The CDR3 nucleotides are TGTGCCAGCAGCTTAATGGGAAGCGGGAGCTCCTACAATGAGCAGTTCTTC.

The table lists this clonotype with a few counts. The gene calls are TRBV5-1 and TRBJ2-3; TRBD2 might be the D (6 bases). CDR3 length: 15 residues. V was clipped by 4 bases and J by 4 bases, with 16 bases between them. Germline CDR1 reads SGHRS; CDR2 reads YFSETQ. DNA for the CDR3: TGCGCCAGCAGCCCCGGGACTCACCGGGCAGATACGCAGTATTTT. It translates to CASSPGTHRADTQYF.

About this clonotype itself: A junction end diverges from the germline sequence, so it may reflect a read error. The chain couples TRBV20-1 to TRBJ2-6; 7 bases line up with TRBD1. This CDR3 comprises 15 residues. Germline V lookup: CDR1 DFQATT, CDR2 SNEGSKA (reference sequence). The CDR3 spells CSAQQGSSGASVLTF. In DNA, the CDR3 is TGCAGTGCTCAACAGGGGTCCTCTGGGGCCAGCGTCCTGACTTTC.

This clonotype was counted only a few times. The chain has TRBV18 and TRBJ2-5, with D hard to call. The CDR3 consists of 14 residues. Germline V CDR1 and CDR2: KGHSH, LQKENI. V lost 6 bases and J lost 2, with 13 bases in between. The CDR3 sequence is CASSPPTRQETQYF. The DNA for the CDR3 is TGTGCCAGCTCGCCCCCTACGAGGCAAGAGACCCAGTACTTC.

The J gene is TRBJ2-1, the V gene TRBV5-1, with D tentatively TRBD2 (7 bases). There are 11 residues in the CDR3. Deletions cut 10 bases from V and 9 bases from J, with 14 bases between. CDR1 is SGHRS and CDR2 is YFSETQ in the germline V gene. CDR3 bases: TGCGCCCGCCGAGGGGGGGTTGAGCAGTTCTTC. Translation gives CARRGGVEQFF.